These T cell receptor beta chains were read from a single sample in a study of long-term antiretroviral therapy in people with HIV. Assay used: immunoSEQ multiplex PCR; TCRdb lists only in-frame clones, some missing. The sample holds approximately 21,000 clones, around 89% seen once. The sample consisted of unsorted PBMCs, taken 2.3 years after starting antiretroviral therapy. These receptors came from a man in his sixties with HIV. Both conserved end residues are part of each CDR3. D genes are given only for firm matches. Not every row has a clone size; where given, it reads once, few, many or a size class.

v_call: TRBV11-2
d_call: TRBD1
clone_size: .
j_call: TRBJ1-5
cdr3_aa: CASSLGGTGIHQPQHF
cdr3_nt: TGTGCCAGCAGCCTAGGCGGGACAGGTATCCATCAGCCCCAGCATTTT

v_call: TRBV18
d_call: TRBD1
clone_size: .
j_call: TRBJ1-5
cdr3_aa: CASSPRTGRVGQPQHF
cdr3_nt: TGTGCCAGCTCACCACGGACAGGGAGGGTAGGACAGCCCCAGCATTTT

v_call: TRBV5-1
d_call: TRBD1
clone_size: .
j_call: TRBJ2-5
cdr3_aa: CASSLATGTGGAQYF
cdr3_nt: TGCGCCAGCAGCTTGGCCACGGGGACAGGGGGGGCCCAGTACTTC

v_call: TRBV7-9
d_call: .
clone_size: .
j_call: TRBJ2-5
cdr3_aa: CASSLVRETQYF
cdr3_nt: TGTGCCAGCAGCTTAGTCCGTGAGACCCAGTACTTC

v_call: TRBV7-2
d_call: TRBD2
clone_size: .
j_call: TRBJ2-7
cdr3_aa: CASSRTSGGAMYEQYF
cdr3_nt: TGTGCCAGCAGCCGGACTAGCGGGGGGGCTATGTACGAGCAGTACTTC

v_call: TRBV7-2
d_call: TRBD1
clone_size: once
j_call: TRBJ2-1
cdr3_aa: CASSFSTGDYEQFF
cdr3_nt: TGTGCCAGCAGCTTTTCGACAGGGGATTATGAGCAGTTCTTC

v_call: TRBV9
d_call: .
clone_size: once
j_call: TRBJ2-2
cdr3_aa: CASSVGGAQAGELFF
cdr3_nt: TGTGCCAGCAGCGTAGGGGGGGCGCAAGCCGGGGAGCTGTTTTTT

v_call: TRBV5-1
d_call: .
clone_size: once
j_call: TRBJ1-5
cdr3_aa: CASSLSGGQPQHF
cdr3_nt: TGCGCCAGCAGCTTGTCAGGTGGTCAGCCCCAGCATTTT

v_call: TRBV7-3
d_call: TRBD2
clone_size: .
j_call: TRBJ2-2
cdr3_aa: CASSSTSGDHGELFF
cdr3_nt: TGTGCCAGCAGCTCAACTAGCGGGGATCACGGGGAGCTGTTTTTT

v_call: TRBV5-4
d_call: .
clone_size: .
j_call: TRBJ1-1
cdr3_aa: CASTPSGGKNTEAFF
cdr3_nt: TGTGCCAGCACCCCTTCCGGGGGGAAGAACACTGAAGCTTTCTTT

v_call: TRBV6-5
d_call: TRBD2
clone_size: .
j_call: TRBJ2-5
cdr3_aa: CASSYSIGSGGETQYF
cdr3_nt: TGTGCCAGCAGTTACTCGATTGGTAGCGGGGGGGAGACCCAGTACTTC

v_call: TRBV7-3
d_call: .
clone_size: .
j_call: TRBJ2-7
cdr3_aa: CASSLTVPHAHEQYF
cdr3_nt: TGTGCCAGCAGCTTAACGGTACCACACGCCCACGAGCAGTACTTC

v_call: TRBV19
d_call: .
clone_size: .
j_call: TRBJ1-5
cdr3_aa: CASSISRQLNQPQHF
cdr3_nt: TGTGCCAGTAGTATATCTCGGCAGCTTAATCAGCCCCAGCATTTT

v_call: TRBV5-5
d_call: .
clone_size: .
j_call: TRBJ2-2
cdr3_aa: CASSSRGNTGELFF
cdr3_nt: TGTGCCAGCAGCTCCCGGGGGAACACCGGGGAGCTGTTTTTT

v_call: TRBV5-1
d_call: TRBD2
clone_size: .
j_call: TRBJ2-3
cdr3_aa: CASSTGGTSGGATDTQYF
cdr3_nt: TGCGCCAGCAGCACGGGAGGAACTAGCGGGGGGGCCACAGATACGCAGTATTTT

v_call: TRBV18
d_call: .
clone_size: .
j_call: TRBJ1-1
cdr3_aa: CASSLIHGGHTEAFF
cdr3_nt: TGTGCCAGCTCACTCATACATGGGGGGCACACTGAAGCTTTCTTT

v_call: TRBV9
d_call: .
clone_size: .
j_call: TRBJ2-7
cdr3_aa: CASSVDGEPYEQYF
cdr3_nt: TGTGCCAGCAGCGTAGACGGCGAACCCTACGAGCAGTACTTC

v_call: TRBV28
d_call: TRBD1
clone_size: .
j_call: TRBJ1-1
cdr3_aa: CAGRTGGSGTEAFF
cdr3_nt: TGTGCCGGAAGGACAGGGGGGTCGGGCACTGAAGCTTTCTTT

v_call: TRBV5-4
d_call: .
clone_size: .
j_call: TRBJ1-2
cdr3_aa: CASSSETGALNYGYTF
cdr3_nt: TGTGCCAGCAGCTCGGAGACAGGAGCCTTAAACTATGGCTACACCTTC

v_call: TRBV5-1
d_call: TRBD1
clone_size: .
j_call: TRBJ1-1
cdr3_aa: CASRRGTGDTEAFF
cdr3_nt: TGCGCCAGCAGGCGCGGGACAGGGGACACTGAAGCTTTCTTT

v_call: TRBV11-2
d_call: .
clone_size: .
j_call: TRBJ2-1
cdr3_aa: CASSLDGVTGLGNEQFF
cdr3_nt: TGTGCCAGCAGCTTAGATGGAGTTACAGGGTTGGGTAATGAGCAGTTCTTC

v_call: TRBV7-2
d_call: .
clone_size: .
j_call: TRBJ2-7
cdr3_aa: CASSLSGQNYEQYF
cdr3_nt: TGTGCCAGCAGCTTATCAGGACAGAACTACGAGCAGTACTTC

v_call: TRBV29-1
d_call: .
clone_size: .
j_call: TRBJ2-7
cdr3_aa: CSVEVKGPARSYEQYF
cdr3_nt: TGCAGCGTCGAAGTTAAAGGGCCGGCTAGATCCTACGAGCAGTACTTC

v_call: TRBV27
d_call: .
clone_size: .
j_call: TRBJ1-3
cdr3_aa: CASSPWTGLVGPIYF
cdr3_nt: TGTGCCAGCAGTCCATGGACGGGTTTAGTAGGACCCATATATTTT

v_call: TRBV30
d_call: .
clone_size: .
j_call: TRBJ2-7
cdr3_aa: CAWKANPVYEQYF
cdr3_nt: TGTGCCTGGAAAGCTAATCCGGTCTACGAGCAGTACTTC

v_call: TRBV7-2
d_call: .
clone_size: .
j_call: TRBJ2-3
cdr3_aa: CASSLDWGTDTQYF
cdr3_nt: TGTGCCAGCAGCTTAGATTGGGGAACAGATACGCAGTATTTT

v_call: TRBV5-5
d_call: .
clone_size: .
j_call: TRBJ2-4
cdr3_aa: CASSFLWQGQNIQYF
cdr3_nt: TGTGCCAGCAGCTTCCTATGGCAGGGACAAAACATTCAGTACTTC

v_call: TRBV15
d_call: .
clone_size: .
j_call: TRBJ2-3
cdr3_aa: CATSRDAGYTDTQYF
cdr3_nt: TGTGCCACCAGCAGAGATGCAGGGTACACAGATACGCAGTATTTT

v_call: TRBV4-1
d_call: .
clone_size: .
j_call: TRBJ2-1
cdr3_aa: CASSRGSGDNEQFF
cdr3_nt: TGCGCCAGCAGCCGAGGGAGCGGTGACAATGAGCAGTTCTTC

v_call: TRBV6-5
d_call: TRBD1
clone_size: .
j_call: TRBJ1-6
cdr3_aa: CASSYSGTGNSPLHF
cdr3_nt: TGTGCCAGCAGTTACTCGGGGACAGGGAATTCACCCCTCCACTTT

v_call: TRBV4-2
d_call: TRBD2
clone_size: .
j_call: TRBJ2-1
cdr3_aa: CASSQDLAGVAYNEQFF
cdr3_nt: TGTGCCAGCAGCCAAGATCTAGCGGGAGTTGCCTACAATGAGCAGTTCTTC

v_call: TRBV6-5
d_call: TRBD1
clone_size: .
j_call: TRBJ1-1
cdr3_aa: CASSRQGVAEAFF
cdr3_nt: TGTGCCAGCAGTCGACAGGGGGTCGCTGAAGCTTTCTTT

v_call: TRBV5-6
d_call: .
clone_size: few
j_call: TRBJ2-7
cdr3_aa: CASSLGGGQYF
cdr3_nt: TGTGCCAGCAGCCTGGGAGGGGGGCAGTACTTC

v_call: TRBV7-2
d_call: .
clone_size: .
j_call: TRBJ2-7
cdr3_aa: CASSFGVYEQYF
cdr3_nt: TGTGCCAGCAGCTTCGGGGTCTACGAGCAGTACTTC

v_call: TRBV30
d_call: TRBD2
clone_size: .
j_call: TRBJ2-7
cdr3_aa: CAWSLGTSGLYEQYF
cdr3_nt: TGTGCCTGGAGCCTAGGGACTAGCGGCCTCTACGAGCAGTACTTC

v_call: TRBV5-1
d_call: .
clone_size: .
j_call: TRBJ1-1
cdr3_aa: CASSLGRGANTEAFF
cdr3_nt: TGCGCCAGCAGCTTAGGTAGGGGGGCGAACACTGAAGCTTTCTTT

v_call: TRBV5-1
d_call: .
clone_size: .
j_call: TRBJ2-1
cdr3_aa: CASSAKAGGRYNEQFF
cdr3_nt: TGCGCCAGCAGCGCGAAGGCAGGGGGGAGGTACAATGAGCAGTTCTTC

v_call: TRBV19
d_call: TRBD1
clone_size: .
j_call: TRBJ1-2
cdr3_aa: CASSIQGEGGYTF
cdr3_nt: TGTGCCAGTAGTATACAGGGGGAAGGTGGCTACACCTTC

v_call: TRBV10-2
d_call: TRBD1
clone_size: .
j_call: TRBJ1-5
cdr3_aa: CASSNYRGSNQPQHF
cdr3_nt: TGCGCCAGCAGTAACTACAGGGGTAGCAATCAGCCCCAGCATTTT

v_call: TRBV6-1
d_call: .
clone_size: .
j_call: TRBJ2-7
cdr3_aa: CASSEEAFSYEQYF
cdr3_nt: TGTGCCAGCAGTGAAGAGGCCTTTTCCTACGAGCAGTACTTC

v_call: TRBV7-6
d_call: .
clone_size: .
j_call: TRBJ1-3
cdr3_aa: CASTQSVSSSGNTIYF
cdr3_nt: TGTGCCAGCACCCAGAGCGTTTCCAGCTCTGGAAACACCATATATTTT

v_call: TRBV4-1
d_call: TRBD2
clone_size: .
j_call: TRBJ2-1
cdr3_aa: CASSPGLAVYNEQFF
cdr3_nt: TGCGCCAGCAGCCCGGGACTAGCGGTCTACAATGAGCAGTTCTTC

v_call: TRBV7-9
d_call: .
clone_size: .
j_call: TRBJ2-1
cdr3_aa: CASSQPPRSHYNEQFF
cdr3_nt: TGTGCCAGCAGCCAACCCCCAAGGTCGCACTACAATGAGCAGTTCTTC

v_call: TRBV6-5
d_call: .
clone_size: .
j_call: TRBJ1-6
cdr3_aa: CASSGQGLDSPLHF
cdr3_nt: TGTGCCAGCAGTGGTCAGGGGCTCGATTCACCCCTCCACTTT

v_call: TRBV9
d_call: .
clone_size: .
j_call: TRBJ2-3
cdr3_aa: CASSVGGSTDTQYF
cdr3_nt: TGTGCCAGCAGCGTAGGAGGGAGCACAGATACGCAGTATTTT

v_call: TRBV6-6
d_call: .
clone_size: .
j_call: TRBJ1-2
cdr3_aa: CASSYQTYNPYGYTF
cdr3_nt: TGTGCCAGCAGTTACCAAACCTATAACCCCTATGGCTACACCTTC

v_call: TRBV5-1
d_call: .
clone_size: .
j_call: TRBJ2-7
cdr3_aa: CASTFGLSSYEQYF
cdr3_nt: TGCGCCAGCACCTTCGGACTGAGCTCCTACGAGCAGTACTTC

v_call: TRBV7-9
d_call: .
clone_size: .
j_call: TRBJ1-1
cdr3_aa: CASSLGSPGDTEAFF
cdr3_nt: TGTGCCAGCAGCTTGGGGTCTCCCGGGGACACTGAAGCTTTCTTT